This TCR beta chain was sequenced during a study of Ad26.COV2.S vaccination and SARS-CoV-2 variants. The CDR3 runs to 14 residues. Germline CDR1 is KGHDR and CDR2 is SFDVKD. Between the trimmed V and J ends, which lost 5 bases and 1 base, there was a span of 8 bases. Here immunoSEQ multiplex PCR was the method, and the copy in TCRdb shows in-frame clones only, minus some. This table holds about 350,000 clones, roughly nine tenths found once. The input for sequencing was peripheral blood, taken after recovery from COVID-19. J is TRBJ2-1 and V is TRBV24-1; D remains unclear. This receptor was taken from a human donor who had recovered from COVID-19. CDR3 sequence (DNA): TGTGCCACCAGTGGGACGGATTCCTACAATGAGCAGTTCTTC. As protein: CATSGTDSYNEQFF.